The 10 T cell receptor beta chains in this list originate from one sample, sequenced in a study of OX40 agonist ivuxolimab in advanced cancers. TCRdb's copy holds only in-frame clones and misses some; the assay was immunoSEQ multiplex PCR. The sample carries around 97,000 clones, 85% to 90% recorded once. Sequencing used CD4+ or CD8+ T cells sorted from blood, obtained in a trial of the OX40 agonist ivuxolimab. These receptors all stem from an adult with an advanced solid tumor such as melanoma, head and neck, liver or kidney cancer.

The chain carries TRBV27 and TRBJ1-1; D uncertain. V dropped 7 bases and J dropped 1 base, with 10 bases sitting between them. Germline CDR1 MNHEY, CDR2 SMNVEV (reference sequence). The CDR3 runs 13 residues. The CDR3 here is CASMMWGNTEAFF. CDR3 nucleotide sequence: TGTGCCAGCATGATGTGGGGGAACACTGAAGCTTTCTTT.

The genes are TRBV4-3 and TRBJ2-2, with TRBD1 as a possible D gene (6 bases). The length of the CDR3 is 15 residues. Between the trimmed V and J ends, which lost 4 bases and 3 bases, there was a span of 12 bases. CDR1 LGHNA and CDR2 YSLEER come from the germline V gene. This CDR3 is CASSRTAADTGELFF. Written as DNA, the CDR3 is TGCGCCAGCAGCCGGACAGCTGCGGACACCGGGGAGCTGTTTTTT.

This clone occurred once. The J gene is TRBJ2-2, the V gene TRBV19; 15 bases map to TRBD2. The CDR3 loop spans 15 amino acids. Germline CDR1 reads LNHDA; CDR2 reads SQIVND (reference sequence). The J segment lost 9 bases and the V segment lost 9 bases, leaving 8 bases of the junction unmatched. The CDR3 DNA is TGTGCCAGCGGGGGACTAGCGGGAGGACTTCGGGAGCTGTTTTTT. As protein: CASGGLAGGLRELFF.

V and J are TRBV7-9 and TRBJ2-2; D is possibly TRBD1 or TRBD2 (5 bases each). The CDR3 runs 13 residues. Germline lookup yields CDR1 SEHNR and CDR2 FQNEAQ (reference sequence). Trimming stripped 6 bases from V and 13 bases from J, with 18 bases between. This chain's CDR3 is CASRPTVPEGLFF. The CDR3 DNA follows: TGTGCCAGCAGACCGACAGTCCCAGAGGGGCTGTTTTTT.

This chain joins TRBV5-6 and TRBJ2-1; 10 bases fit TRBD2. V trimming: 2 bases; J trimming: 8 bases; junction bases outside the gene matches: 7. Per the germline V gene, CDR1 is SGHDT and CDR2 is YYEEEE. The CDR3 length is 15 residues. This CDR3 is CASSFELAGRDEQFF. CDR3 nucleotide sequence: TGTGCCAGCAGCTTCGAACTAGCGGGAAGGGATGAGCAGTTCTTC.

This clone turned up a few times. This chain uses TRBV4-1 with TRBJ2-1, with 7 bases lining up with TRBD1. The CDR3 length is 16 residues. The V gene's germline CDR1 is MGHRA and CDR2 YSYEKL. V was pared by 0 bases and J by 7 bases, with 9 bases of the junction left unmatched. The CDR3 nucleotides read TGCGCCAGCAGCCAAGAAGGGGACAGTGGCGGGAATGAGCAGTTCTTC. This codes for CASSQEGDSGGNEQFF.

This sequence joins TRBV18 and TRBJ2-5; 12 nucleotides align to TRBD2. The CDR3 runs 17 residues. From germline, CDR1 is KGHSH and CDR2 LQKENI. The V and J ends lost 3 bases and 5 bases, in that order; junction bases with no gene match: 10. This CDR3 reads CASSPGLAGPGGETQYF. In DNA, the CDR3 is TGTGCCAGCTCACCGGGACTAGCGGGTCCAGGAGGGGAGACCCAGTACTTC.

V usage is TRBV5-1 and J usage is TRBJ2-7; TRBD1 aligns across 10 bases. The CDR3 totals 13 residues. The germline gives CDR1 SGHRS, CDR2 YFSETQ. The trim removed 0 bases at V and 6 bases at J, leaving 0 bases unmatched. The DNA of the CDR3 is TGCGCCAGCAGCTTGGGGGACAGGGGCGAGCAGTACTTC. It is translated as CASSLGDRGEQYF.

The CDR3 DNA follows: TGCGCCAGCAGCTTCAGGAGGGGAGACGAGCAGTACTTC. As protein: CASSFRRGDEQYF. The V and J genes are TRBV5-1 and TRBJ2-7; tentative D call: TRBD2 (6 bases). The CDR3 is 13 residues long. Germline CDR1 reads SGHRS; CDR2 reads YFSETQ. V gave up 2 bases and J gave up 5 bases, with 11 bases separating them.

A few counts support this clone. The rearrangement links TRBV5-1 to TRBJ1-1; the D is unclear. The V and J ends lost 0 bases and 4 bases respectively, with 13 bases between them. This CDR3 has 15 amino acids. The V gene's germline CDR1 is SGHRS and CDR2 YFSETQ. CDR3 in DNA: TGCGCCAGCAGCTTGGTGCCGGGAGGAATCACTGAAGCTTTCTTT. Its protein is CASSLVPGGITEAFF. Combining the CDR3 with reference TRBV5-1 and TRBJ1-1 gives the whole variable domain KAGVTQTPRYLIKTRGQQVTLSCSPISGHRSVSWYQQTPGQGLQFLFEYFSETQRNKGNFPGRFSGRQFSNSRSEMNVSTLELGDSALYLCASSLVPGGITEAFFGQGTRLTVV.